This T cell receptor (beta chain) was sequenced during a study of human T cells and chemical hapten exposure. At the level of the study: The sensitizer, 2% DPC, was used on approximately 2 cm by approximately 2 cm of upper inner arm skin.

Original analysis: Per sample, the median was about 88,000 TCRs, with values from about 24,000 to 680,000. Using its own MiXCR run on the RACE reads, TCRdb lists one record per CDR3 protein. What appears here as the V and J calls and clone size reflects TCRdb's work, not the paper's. The sample contains some 91,000 distinct CDR3 sequences, 27% of which appear only once. Findings and caveats of the study: TCRs exceeding 1 in 1000 frequency stayed unchanged with DPC sensitization.

Only a few counts were recorded for this clonotype. Its target is not known. Time point noted: patch test 3, about 24 weeks after DPC sensitization. Treatment: therapeutic diphenylcyclopropenone sensitization with weekly scalp DPC. This TCR was recovered from a man aged 40-49 years with alopecia areata. Some clones in this sample may be carry-over from other donors' samples. The sequencing used whole blood, collected in connection with sensitization to the hapten diphenylcyclopropenone (DPC).

Here the CDR3 reads CASGFSYEQYF. The CDR3 nucleotides are TGTGCCAGTGGATTCTCCTACGAGCAGTACTTC. The chain combines TRBV5-5 with TRBJ2-7; no clear D. CDR1 and CDR2 from the germline V gene are SGHKS and YYEKEE (reference sequence). The CDR3 contains 11 residues. Trimming took off 8 bases at V and 0 bases at J, with 6 bases between the two ends.